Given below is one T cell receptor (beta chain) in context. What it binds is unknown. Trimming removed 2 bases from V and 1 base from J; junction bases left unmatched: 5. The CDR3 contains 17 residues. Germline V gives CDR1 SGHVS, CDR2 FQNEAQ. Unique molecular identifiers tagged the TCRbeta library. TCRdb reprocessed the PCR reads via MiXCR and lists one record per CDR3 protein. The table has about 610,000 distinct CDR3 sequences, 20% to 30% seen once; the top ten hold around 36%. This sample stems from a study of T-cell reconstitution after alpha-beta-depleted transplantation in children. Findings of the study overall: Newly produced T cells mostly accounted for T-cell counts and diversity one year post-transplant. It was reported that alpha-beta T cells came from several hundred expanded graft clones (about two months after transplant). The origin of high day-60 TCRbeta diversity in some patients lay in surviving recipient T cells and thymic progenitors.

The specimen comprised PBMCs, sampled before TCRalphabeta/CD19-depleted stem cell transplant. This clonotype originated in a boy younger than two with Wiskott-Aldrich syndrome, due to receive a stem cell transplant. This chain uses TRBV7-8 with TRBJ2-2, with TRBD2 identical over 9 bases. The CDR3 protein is CASSLRASGMNTGELFF. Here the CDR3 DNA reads TGTGCCAGCAGCTTACGGGCTAGCGGGATGAACACCGGGGAGCTGTTTTTT.